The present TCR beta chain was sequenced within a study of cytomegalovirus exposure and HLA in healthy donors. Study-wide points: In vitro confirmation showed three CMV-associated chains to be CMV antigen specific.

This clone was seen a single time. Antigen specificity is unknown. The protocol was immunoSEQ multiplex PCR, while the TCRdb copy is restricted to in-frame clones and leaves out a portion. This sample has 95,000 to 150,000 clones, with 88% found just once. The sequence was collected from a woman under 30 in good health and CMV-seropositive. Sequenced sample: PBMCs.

This chain's CDR3 is CASSEGLAGGQETQYF. The CDR3 bases are TGCGCCAGCAGTGAGGGTCTAGCGGGAGGCCAAGAGACCCAGTACTTC. V is TRBV10-2 and J is TRBJ2-5; the match to TRBD2 covers 11 bases. This CDR3 has 16 residues. Germline-derived CDR1 and CDR2 are WSHSY and SAAADI. V was clipped by 2 bases and J by 1 base; unmatched bases: 3.